Below, 16 T cell receptor beta chains from the same sample are listed, as sequenced in a study of blood T cell repertoires in COVID-19. The assay was immunoSEQ multiplex PCR, and TCRdb's table has in-frame clones only and misses some. There are 350,000 to 500,000 clones in the sample; over 85% occur only once, and 0.8% to 0.85% lies in the top ten. The specimen sequenced was peripheral blood. The receptors were sampled from a man younger than 35 with COVID-19, enrolled during active disease.

Only one count was recorded for this clone. Other DNA variants within this sample encode the same CDR3. This chain connects TRBV4-2 to TRBJ1-2; 8 bases align to TRBD1. V trimming: 1 base; J trimming: 6 bases; junction bases outside the gene matches: 13. CDR3 size: 17 residues. Per germline, CDR1 LGHNA and CDR2 YNFKEQ. CDR3 in amino acids: CASSQGGQGAPFDGYTF. The CDR3 DNA follows: TGTGCCAGCAGCCAAGGGGGGCAGGGGGCTCCGTTCGATGGCTACACCTTC.

The J gene is TRBJ2-5, the V gene TRBV7-9; TRBD1 agrees at 8 bases. Germline CDR1 is SEHNR and CDR2 is FQNEAQ (reference sequence). The V segment lost 0 bases and the J segment 0 bases; nucleotides outside the gene matches: 3. The CDR3 extends over 16 amino acids. CDR3 bases: TGTGCCAGCAGCTTAGCCGGGACAGGTTACCAAGAGACCCAGTACTTC. Protein product: CASSLAGTGYQETQYF.

The V call is TRBV27, the J call TRBJ2-1; D may be TRBD1 (5 bases). Per the germline V gene, CDR1 is MNHEY and CDR2 is SMNVEV (reference sequence). V was trimmed by 3 bases and J by 4 bases, leaving 13 bases between them. The CDR3 spans 15 residues. The DNA for the CDR3 is TGTGCCAGCAGTTTGGGGCAGGGTCGTTACAATGAGCAGTTCTTC. This encodes CASSLGQGRYNEQFF.

This clone was found once. CDR3 in DNA: TGTGCCAGCGGATTCGTCTTGGAAGGGAGTGGAGGCTACACCTTC. Translating gives CASGFVLEGSGGYTF. This rearrangement joins TRBV2 to TRBJ1-2; unclear D gene. Germline CDR1 is SNHLY and CDR2 is FYNNEI. V shed 8 bases and J shed 8 bases, with 24 bases lying between them. This CDR3 is 15 amino acids long.

This clone was detected once. V and J are TRBV2 and TRBJ1-2; D perhaps matches TRBD1 (6 bases). The CDR3 is 14 residues long. Germline-derived CDR1 and CDR2 are SNHLY and FYNNEI. The ends were cut back, 8 bases at V and 2 bases at J, with 15 bases in the middle. Here the CDR3 DNA reads TGTGCCAGCGGGGGCGGCGCCGAAAACTATGGCTACACCTTC. Its translation is CASGGGAENYGYTF.

The rearrangement links TRBV30 to TRBJ2-2; TRBD1 aligns across 9 bases. V trimming: 1 base; J trimming: 6 bases; junction bases outside the gene matches: 0. Germline lookup yields CDR1 GTSNPN and CDR2 SVGIG (reference sequence). The length of the CDR3 is 13 residues. CDR3 DNA sequence: TGTGCCTGGAGTGGGACAGGGGCCGGGGAGCTGTTTTTT. As protein: CAWSGTGAGELFF.

This clone has just a few counts. The genes are TRBV4-2 and TRBJ2-7; TRBD1 might be the D (6 bases). The CDR3 length is 15 residues. Looked up from germline, CDR1 is LGHNA and CDR2 is YNFKEQ. V was pared by 1 base and J by 6 bases, with 16 bases between. The CDR3 protein is CASSQAPQTGSEQYF. CDR3 sequence (DNA): TGTGCCAGCAGCCAAGCTCCCCAGACAGGCTCCGAGCAGTACTTC.

This chain links TRBV19 with TRBJ2-1; perhaps TRBD2 as D (6 bases). Germline CDR1 is LNHDA and CDR2 is SQIVND (reference sequence). V lost 4 bases, J lost 5 bases, and 12 bases lay in between. The CDR3 runs to 14 residues. CDR3: CASSTRDFDNEQFF. The DNA for the CDR3 is TGTGCCAGTAGTACCCGGGACTTCGACAATGAGCAGTTCTTC.

There are a few counts of this clone. The rearrangement joins TRBV19 to TRBJ2-2; D is undetermined. The V gene lost 3 bases and the J gene lost 2 bases, with 7 bases spanning the gap. Germline V lookup: CDR1 LNHDA, CDR2 SQIVND (reference sequence). The CDR3 has 14 residues. CDR3 sequence (DNA): TGTGCCAGTAGTATTGGCAAAAACACCGGGGAGCTGTTTTTT. This translates into CASSIGKNTGELFF.

The chain employs TRBV3-1 (or the pseudogene TRBV3-2) and TRBJ2-1; no firm D call. The CDR3 extends over 14 amino acids. V lost 5 bases to trimming and J lost 5 bases, with 13 bases between them. Germline assignment: CDR1 LGHDT and CDR2 YNNKEL (reference sequence). The CDR3 DNA is TGTGCCAGCAGCTCCACCATTAGAAACAATGAGCAGTTCTTC. The encoded protein is CASSSTIRNNEQFF.

This clone was detected only a few times. The V call is TRBV21-1, the J call TRBJ2-7; the DNA was not used to check the table's D call, TRBD1. TRBV21-1 is shown as a pseudogene. The CDR3 runs to 15 residues. The CDR3 protein is CASSNVGGSSYEQYF. CDR3 bases: TGTGCCAGCAGCAACGTAGGGGGAAGCTCCTACGAGCAGTACTTC.

The rearrangement joins TRBV11-1 to TRBJ2-2; D is ambiguous. V lost 4 bases and J lost 2, with 14 bases in between. This CDR3 comprises 16 residues. Germline-derived CDR1 and CDR2 are SGHAT and FQDESV (reference sequence). CDR3 amino acids: CASSSRLFSNTGELFF. The CDR3 nucleotides read TGTGCCAGCAGCTCCAGACTCTTTTCCAACACCGGGGAGCTGTTTTTT.

V gene TRBV3-1 (or the pseudogene TRBV3-2) combines with J gene TRBJ1-6; 10 bases map to TRBD1. Germline V gene data show CDR1 as LGHDT and CDR2 as YNNKEL (reference sequence). The CDR3 is made up of 15 amino acids. Trimming removed 4 bases from V and 9 bases from J; junction bases left unmatched: 6. The CDR3, as DNA: TGTGCCAGCAGCCCCGGGACAGGGGTTGGTTCACCCCTCCACTTT. It codes for CASSPGTGVGSPLHF.

The chain couples TRBV5-1 to TRBJ2-7; 10 nucleotides line up with TRBD1. From germline, CDR1 is SGHRS and CDR2 YFSETQ. The CDR3 spans 15 residues. V lost 4 bases, J lost 6 bases, and 10 bases stayed unmatched. The CDR3 sequence is CASSPYGTGVPEQYF. In DNA, the CDR3 is TGCGCCAGCAGCCCCTACGGGACAGGGGTTCCCGAGCAGTACTTC.

The V and J genes are TRBV2 and TRBJ2-7; TRBD2 agrees at 16 bases. The CDR3 runs 17 residues. V shed 6 bases, J shed 3 bases, and the junction held 8 bases outside the gene matches. CDR1 is SNHLY, CDR2 FYNNEI, per germline. The CDR3 region has the DNA TGTGCCAGCAGACCGGGACTAGCGGGAGGGACGTACTACGAGCAGTACTTC. Its translation: CASRPGLAGGTYYEQYF. Complete variable domain (other parts from reference TRBV2 and TRBJ2-7): EPEVTQTPSHQVTQMGQEVILRCVPISNHLYFYWYRQILGQKVEFLVSFYNNEISEKSEIFDDQFSVERPDGSNFTLKIRSTKLEDSAMYFCASRPGLAGGTYYEQYFGPGTRLTVT.

This clone was detected only once. The rearrangement joins TRBV6-1 to TRBJ1-5; D call uncertain. CDR1 is MNHNS and CDR2 is SASEGT in the germline V gene. The CDR3 totals 15 residues. V shed 2 bases and J shed 4 bases, with 12 bases lying between them. The CDR3 protein is CASSEWLRANQPQHF. The CDR3 DNA reads TGTGCCAGCAGTGAATGGTTGAGGGCTAATCAGCCCCAGCATTTT.